The 2 T cell receptor beta chains below come from one sample, sequenced in a study of blood T cell repertoires in COVID-19. The repertoire was sequenced with immunoSEQ multiplex PCR; TCRdb's copy has only in-frame clones and lacks some. The table has a few hundred thousand clones, roughly 90% seen once; the top ten hold 1.7%. Source material: PBMCs or T cells enriched from blood (not recorded which). The receptors were gathered from a woman aged 25 to 39 who had recovered from COVID-19.

This clone was observed a single time. This chain joins TRBV7-9 and TRBJ2-7; TRBD1 matches at 10 bases. There are 14 residues in the CDR3. The V gene's germline CDR1 is SEHNR and CDR2 FQNEAQ (reference sequence). Trimming took 6 bases from V and 5 from J; bases not matched to a gene: 7. The CDR3 DNA reads as TGTGCCAGCAGGTCGGGACAGGGGAGGCACGAGCAGTACTTC. Translation gives CASRSGQGRHEQYF.

V usage is TRBV5-6 and J usage is TRBJ2-3, with a possible D match to TRBD2 (6 bases). CDR3 length equals 18 residues. The ends were cut back, 1 base at V and 0 bases at J, with 18 bases in the middle. CDR1 is SGHDT and CDR2 is YYEEEE in the germline V gene. The CDR3 coding sequence is TGTGCCAGCAGCTTGTCGGTTGGAGGGTTCTCTAGCACAGATACGCAGTATTTT. It encodes CASSLSVGGFSSTDTQYF.